The 32 T cell receptor beta chains in this list originate from one sample, sequenced in a study of blood T cell repertoires in COVID-19. Libraries were prepared by immunoSEQ multiplex PCR; TCRdb keeps only in-frame clonotypes and omits some of them. The sample lists 270,000 or so clones, roughly 87% occurring once. Input material: peripheral blood. Receptors originate from a human donor in a cohort sampled during active COVID-19.

The genes are TRBV19 and TRBJ2-2, with 8 bases matching TRBD1. The CDR3 extends over 14 amino acids. With V trimmed by 10 bases and J by 5 bases, 9 bases remained unmatched. The germline V gene has CDR1 LNHDA and CDR2 SQIVND (reference sequence). CDR3 amino acids: CATSDRAGTGELFF. CDR3 sequence (DNA): TGTGCCACCTCGGACAGGGCAGGAACCGGGGAGCTGTTTTTT.

The chain couples TRBV24-1 to TRBJ2-1, with a tentative D call TRBD2 (5 bases). The CDR3 extends over 11 amino acids. In germline, CDR1 is KGHDR, CDR2 SFDVKD. V was clipped by 12 bases and J by 7 bases, with 12 bases between them. The CDR3 here is CALGSGNEQFF. CDR3 sequence (DNA): TGTGCCCTGGGATCGGGGAATGAGCAGTTCTTC.

The chain joins TRBV5-6 to TRBJ2-7, with D possibly TRBD1 on 5 matching bases. The germline CDR1 and CDR2 sequences are SGHDT and YYEEEE. CDR3 length: 15 residues. V was pared by 4 bases and J by 2 bases, with 16 bases between. CDR3 sequence: CASSIDSTNTYEQYF. As DNA, the CDR3 is TGTGCCAGCAGCATAGACAGTACCAACACCTACGAGCAGTACTTC.

This chain links TRBV11-2 with TRBJ1-3; 10 nucleotides match TRBD1. Germline V CDR1 and CDR2: SGHAT, FQNNGV. The ends lost 8 bases at V and 9 bases at J; junction bases unmatched: 16. This CDR3 has 16 amino acids. CDR3 nucleotides: TGTGCCAGCCGACCGGATCCGGGACAGGGGTTAGGCACCATATATTTT. It yields the protein CASRPDPGQGLGTIYF.

The chain combines TRBV2 with TRBJ2-5; TRBD2 agrees at 7 bases. The CDR3 covers 13 residues. After removal of 6 bases from V and 6 bases from J, the junction contained 7 bases not matched to a gene. Germline V gene sequence: CDR1 SNHLY, CDR2 FYNNEI. The DNA for the CDR3 is TGTGCCAGCAGGGCTACTAGCGTGAAGACCCAGTACTTC. Amino acids: CASRATSVKTQYF.

The CDR3 reads CASSGTGGQHF. The CDR3 DNA sequence: TGTGCCAGCAGCGGGACAGGGGGTCAGCATTTT. This chain joins TRBV6-5 and TRBJ1-5; 11 positions agree with TRBD1. Losses at the gene ends were 6 bases for V and 13 bases for J; bases not matched to a gene: 2. Germline V lookup: CDR1 MNHEY, CDR2 SVGAGI. This CDR3 comprises 11 residues.

V usage is TRBV6-2 or TRBV6-3 and J usage is TRBJ2-1; D may be TRBD2 (6 bases). Trimming cost V 4 bases and J 6 bases, with 10 bases left between them. The CDR3 extends over 13 amino acids. Germline V gene sequence: CDR1 MNHEY, CDR2 SVGEGT. For the CDR3, the DNA is TGTGCCAGCAGTTTTACTAGCAGCAATGAGCAGTTCTTC. This sequence encodes CASSFTSSNEQFF.

The chain recombines TRBV5-1 with TRBJ2-7; D is possibly TRBD2 (6 bases). Between the trimmed V and J ends, which lost 1 base and 0 bases, there was a span of 11 bases. The CDR3 runs 15 residues. Germline assignment: CDR1 SGHRS and CDR2 YFSETQ. The CDR3 DNA reads TGCGCCAGCAGCTTGCCCGGGGGAAACTCCTACGAGCAGTACTTC. Encoded protein: CASSLPGGNSYEQYF.

The chain uses TRBV28 and TRBJ2-3; 9 bases map to TRBD2. J lost 2 bases, V lost 5 bases, and 5 bases had no gene match. Per germline, CDR1 MDHEN and CDR2 SYDVKM. The CDR3 totals 15 residues. The CDR3, as DNA: TGTGCCAGCAGTGTTGCTAGCGGGAACACAGATACGCAGTATTTT. This translates into CASSVASGNTDTQYF.

The chain links TRBV5-4 to TRBJ1-2; D is perhaps TRBD1 (5 bases). V was shortened by 2 bases and J by 8 bases, with 16 bases between the two germline ends. Germline-derived CDR1 and CDR2 are SGHNT and YYREEE (reference sequence). The CDR3 consists of 14 residues. The CDR3 nucleotides read TGTGCCAGCAGCTTAATAGGGTTTAAGGGGGGCTACACCTTC. Translated, it gives CASSLIGFKGGYTF.

For the CDR3, the DNA is TGTGCCAGCAGCGTAGATGTAGGGGCGGGAGGGTTTAATGAGCAGTTCTTC. Protein sequence: CASSVDVGAGGFNEQFF. The chain links TRBV9 to TRBJ2-1, with TRBD2 identical over 9 bases. This CDR3 is 17 amino acids long. Germline V gene data show CDR1 as SGDLS and CDR2 as YYNGEE. V was clipped by 0 bases and J by 7 bases; unmatched bases: 11.

This clone came up a few times. V is TRBV5-1 and J is TRBJ1-6; D may be TRBD1 (6 bases). Trimming removed 2 bases at V and 0 bases at J, with 9 bases between. Germline CDR1 is SGHRS and CDR2 is YFSETQ. This CDR3 is 16 amino acids long. CDR3 bases: TGCGCCAGCAGCTTTACAGGGAGCTCCTATAATTCACCCCTCCACTTT. It specifies CASSFTGSSYNSPLHF.

The chain links TRBV9 to TRBJ2-2; maybe TRBD1 (5 bases). V dropped 0 bases and J dropped 5 bases, with 11 bases sitting between them. Germline loops: CDR1 SGDLS, CDR2 YYNGEE. The CDR3 has 15 amino acids. CDR3 sequence: CASSVGLGRTGELFF. CDR3 bases: TGTGCCAGCAGCGTAGGTTTGGGGCGTACCGGGGAGCTGTTTTTT.

The rearrangement uses TRBV6-5 and TRBJ1-2; tentatively, D is TRBD1 (5 bases). The germline gives CDR1 MNHEY, CDR2 SVGAGI. The CDR3 is 13 amino acids. Between the trimmed V and J ends, which lost 6 bases and 4 bases, there was a span of 12 bases. The CDR3 region has the DNA TGTGCCAGCAGGCGGGACGGTATCTATGGCTACACCTTC. Its protein is CASRRDGIYGYTF.

A single count supports this clone. The genes are TRBV30 and TRBJ1-1; tentative D call: TRBD1 (6 bases). The CDR3 consists of 14 residues. From germline, CDR1 is GTSNPN and CDR2 SVGIG (reference sequence). Trimming shortened V by 2 bases and J by 7 bases, and 17 bases separated the two germline ends. CDR3 sequence: CAWSPQGSLGEAFF. CDR3 bases: TGTGCCTGGAGTCCCCAGGGGTCTTTGGGTGAAGCTTTCTTT.

V is TRBV18 and J is TRBJ1-1; possibly TRBD1 for D (5 bases). The V and J ends lost 10 bases and 0 bases respectively, with 12 bases between them. The CDR3 is 13 amino acids. The V gene's germline CDR1 is KGHSH and CDR2 LQKENI. CDR3 nucleotide sequence: TGTGCCACCCTCCAGGGTCTGAACACTGAAGCTTTCTTT. Its translation is CATLQGLNTEAFF.

The CDR3 DNA reads as TGTGCCACCAGTGAATCTGCGACCTACGAGCAGTACTTC. Protein product: CATSESATYEQYF. The V gene is TRBV24-1, the J gene TRBJ2-7; D remains unclear. V was cut by 4 bases and J by 2 bases, with 8 bases left in between. In germline, CDR1 is KGHDR, CDR2 SFDVKD. The CDR3 extends over 13 amino acids.

For this clone: A read error may produce the germline difference seen at one junction end. CDR3 protein: CSVEEVGTGEISLF. CDR3 bases: TGCAGCGTTGAAGAAGTGGGGACAGGGGAGATTTCTCTCTTT. J is TRBJ1-1 and V is TRBV29-1; TRBD1 agrees at 10 bases. The germline V gene has CDR1 SQVTM and CDR2 ANQGSEA. This CDR3 comprises 14 residues.

This chain joins TRBV6-1 and TRBJ2-7, with TRBD2 matching over 13 bases. The CDR3 is 15 amino acids. Per germline, CDR1 MNHNS and CDR2 SASEGT. Trimming at V came to 3 bases and at J to 2 bases, leaving 1 base not matched to a gene. CDR3 sequence (DNA): TGTGCCAGCAGTGAGGGACTAGCGGGACCCTACGAGCAGTACTTC. As protein: CASSEGLAGPYEQYF.

This clone was seen a single time. The J gene is TRBJ2-5, the V gene TRBV5-1; a weak D match, TRBD1 (5 bases). The CDR3 sequence is 12 residues long. Trimming took 4 bases from V and 2 from J, leaving 6 bases between them. Germline V gene sequence: CDR1 SGHRS, CDR2 YFSETQ. CDR3 bases: TGCGCCAGCAGCCGACAGCAAGAGACCCAGTACTTC. Protein product: CASSRQQETQYF.

V gene TRBV18 combines with J gene TRBJ1-2, with TRBD1 identical over 9 bases. The CDR3 contains 15 residues. After removal of 3 bases from V and 5 bases from J, the junction contained 7 bases not matched to a gene. Germline CDR1 and CDR2: KGHSH and LQKENI. CDR3 sequence (DNA): TGTGCCAGCTCACCCCAGGGACAGGGACCGTATGGCTACACCTTC. It codes for CASSPQGQGPYGYTF.

The chain uses TRBV7-9 and TRBJ2-5; tentatively, D is TRBD1 (6 bases). In germline, CDR1 is SEHNR, CDR2 FQNEAQ (reference sequence). This CDR3 region has 16 residues. The V end was cut by 2 bases, the J end by 5 bases, with 18 bases between. CDR3 loop: CASSLPLQGPGETQYF. CDR3 nucleotide sequence: TGTGCCAGCAGCTTACCCCTACAGGGTCCCGGGGAGACCCAGTACTTC.

This chain uses TRBV5-1 with TRBJ1-5, with 9 bases fitting TRBD1. This CDR3 is 16 amino acids long. Losses at the gene ends were 7 bases for V and 4 bases for J; bases not matched to a gene: 12. Germline CDR1 SGHRS, CDR2 YFSETQ. The chain's CDR3 is CASSKEGQGPNQPQHF. In nucleotides, the CDR3 is TGCGCCAGCTCCAAGGAGGGACAGGGTCCTAATCAGCCCCAGCATTTT.

The chain employs TRBV6-5 and TRBJ1-2, with D perhaps matching TRBD1 (6 bases). Trimming shortened V by 4 bases and J by 6 bases, and 12 bases separated the two germline ends. Germline-derived CDR1 and CDR2 are MNHEY and SVGAGI. The length of the CDR3 is 13 residues. The CDR3 region has the DNA TGTGCCAGCAGTTGGGGGCAGGGTGATGGCTACACCTTC. This sequence encodes CASSWGQGDGYTF.

This rearrangement joins TRBV10-1 to TRBJ2-7; TRBD2 aligns across 7 bases. Per germline, CDR1 WNHNN and CDR2 SYGVQD (reference sequence). V trimming: 2 bases; J trimming: 1 base; junction bases outside the gene matches: 2. The CDR3 sequence is 14 residues long. For the CDR3, the DNA is TGCGCCAGCAGTGAGGGCGGGAGTTCCTACGAGCAGTACTTC. Amino acid sequence: CASSEGGSSYEQYF.

The chain joins TRBV6-5 to TRBJ2-7; D might be TRBD1 (6 bases). This CDR3 has 15 amino acids. Germline CDR1 MNHEY, CDR2 SVGAGI. Deletions cut 0 bases from V and 2 bases from J, with 11 bases between. This CDR3 reads CASSYSNRATYEQYF. The CDR3 DNA reads as TGTGCCAGCAGTTACTCGAACAGGGCCACCTACGAGCAGTACTTC.

The J gene is TRBJ1-3, the V gene TRBV7-8, with TRBD1 identical over 8 bases. The germline V gene has CDR1 SGHVS and CDR2 FQNEAQ. With V trimmed by 5 bases and J by 0 bases, 3 bases remained unmatched. CDR3 length equals 15 residues. The CDR3 region has the DNA TGTGCCAGCAGCAGACAGGGGACCTCTGGAAACACCATATATTTT. Protein product: CASSRQGTSGNTIYF.

The V gene is TRBV11-3, the J gene TRBJ1-1; D uncertain. In germline, CDR1 is SGHNT, CDR2 YENEEA. There are 13 residues in the CDR3. Trimming removed 2 bases from V and 6 bases from J, with 10 bases in between. The CDR3 nucleotides read TGTGCCAGCAGCTTACGTCTGGGCGCTGAAGCTTTCTTT. Translated: CASSLRLGAEAFF.

The rearrangement uses TRBV11-2 and TRBJ2-3; a weak D match, TRBD1 (6 bases). This CDR3 contains 16 residues. V was shortened by 4 bases and J by 1 base, with 15 bases between the two germline ends. Germline V gene sequence: CDR1 SGHAT, CDR2 FQNNGV. As DNA, the CDR3 is TGTGCCAGCAGCTGGAGTGTTTCAGGGGGCACAGATACGCAGTATTTT. Protein product: CASSWSVSGGTDTQYF.

This chain uses TRBV14 with TRBJ1-4; 7 bases line up with TRBD1. After removal of 6 bases from V and 4 bases from J, the junction contained 5 bases not matched to a gene. The CDR3 covers 14 residues. Per germline, CDR1 SGHDN and CDR2 FVKESK. The CDR3 reads CASSRRQGNEKLFF. In DNA, the CDR3 is TGTGCCAGCAGTCGAAGACAGGGTAATGAAAAACTGTTTTTT. The full variable domain, completed using reference TRBV14 and TRBJ1-4, is EAGVTQFPSHSVIEKGQTVTLRCDPISGHDNLYWYRRVMGKEIKFLLHFVKESKQDESGMPNNRFLAERTGGTYSTLKVQPAELEDSGVYFCASSRRQGNEKLFFGSGTQLSVL.

This clone was seen a handful of times. This chain links TRBV28 with TRBJ2-7; TRBD2 matches 8 bases. After removal of 8 bases from V and 7 bases from J, the junction contained 13 bases not matched to a gene. The CDR3 has 14 amino acids. CDR1 and CDR2 from the germline V gene are MDHEN and SYDVKM. The CDR3 DNA is TGTGCCAGCGGCTTAGCGGGACCTCCTCGGGAGCAGTACTTC. It encodes CASGLAGPPREQYF.

This clone showed up just once. V usage is TRBV7-3 and J usage is TRBJ2-5; 10 bases align to TRBD2. Germline-derived CDR1 and CDR2 are SGHTA and FQGTGA. This CDR3 is built from 16 residues. After removal of 2 bases from V and 1 base from J, the junction contained 4 bases not matched to a gene. Here the CDR3 reads CASSLSSGGGQETQYF. In DNA form, the CDR3 reads TGTGCCAGCAGCTTATCTAGCGGGGGCGGCCAAGAGACCCAGTACTTC. Filled out from reference TRBV7-3 and TRBJ2-5, the complete variable domain reads GAGVSQTPSNKVTEKGKYVELRCDPISGHTALYWYRQSLGQGPEFLIYFQGTGAADDSGLPNDRFFAVRPEGSVSTLKIQRTERGDSAVYLCASSLSSGGGQETQYFGPGTRLLVL.